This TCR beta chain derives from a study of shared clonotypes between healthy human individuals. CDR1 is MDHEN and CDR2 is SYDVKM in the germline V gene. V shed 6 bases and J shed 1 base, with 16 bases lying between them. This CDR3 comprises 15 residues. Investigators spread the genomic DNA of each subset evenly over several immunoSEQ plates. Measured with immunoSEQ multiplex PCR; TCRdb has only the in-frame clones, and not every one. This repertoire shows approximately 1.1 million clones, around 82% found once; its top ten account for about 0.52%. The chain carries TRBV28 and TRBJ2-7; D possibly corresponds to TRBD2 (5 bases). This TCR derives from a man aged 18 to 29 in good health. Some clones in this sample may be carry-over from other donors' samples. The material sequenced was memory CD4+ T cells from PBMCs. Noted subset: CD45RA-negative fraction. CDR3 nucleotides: TGTGCCAGCAGGAGAGCGAGCACGGGGTCCTACGAGCAGTACTTC. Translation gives CASRRASTGSYEQYF.